This TCR beta chain was profiled in a study of tumor and adjacent non-tumor tissue in lung cancer (dated by TCRdb to the late 2010s). Some background on the complete study: Of the cohort, around eleven patients had adenocarcinoma, 2 had squamous cell carcinoma and 1 had small cell lung cancer. The 15 or so patients were aged about 31 to 80 years, included roughly ten men and 5 women, and had TNM stage I to III disease. Sequencing generated a total of approximately 130,000,000 productive TCRbeta reads, averaging approximately 3.8 million reads per sample. The study compared bulk TCRbeta repertoires from lung tumor tissue and matched distant non-tumor lung tissue of about 16 lung cancer patients. More than 25 paired specimens, one tumor and one normal lung sample per patient, were profiled by TCRbeta CDR3 sequencing.

Bulk unsorted tissue served as the source for RNA extraction, and RNA quality was assessed using a NanoDrop ND-1000 and an Agilent 2100. Donors were newly diagnosed lung cancer patients admitted for thoracic surgery in China between August and November 2014, without prior chemotherapy. The study excluded patients who had received radiotherapy or chemotherapy before or who had another cancer at the same time. Surgical tissue pieces of roughly 1-2 cm3 were preserved in RNAlater solution and stored at -80 °C until use. A note on this clonotype: Its antigen target is currently unknown. One junction end disagrees with the germline gene, perhaps due to a read error.

From its cysteine to its phenylalanine, the CDR3 spans 20 amino acids. The sequence is cut down to CDR3 DNA, 60 bases in frame from base 1. Results and caveats for the whole study, not just this receptor: Peripheral blood was not sequenced, so blood TCRbeta repertoires in these lung cancer patients were not examined. TCR diversity was significantly higher in younger patients, and greater tumor TCR diversity was associated with shorter overall survival and shorter disease-free survival. In normal lung, the top 100 clones accounted for a significantly larger cumulative share of the repertoire than in tumor tissue. The cohort had only around 15 patients, and the authors noted that larger samples and more detailed clinical data are needed. The methods do not name the sequencing platform or mention unique molecular identifiers. TCR diversity (inverse Simpson) was significantly higher in tumor than in normal lung tissue (roughly 390 vs 170, P = 0.0075, Mann-Whitney U test).

The library was produced with multiplex PCR. The sequencer was an Illumina HiSeq 2500. TCRbeta libraries were constructed through three rounds of nested PCR with primers (Table S4) according to protocols adapted from ARM-PCR. Before sequencing, PCR products of 200-500 bp were excised from the gel and purified with the QIAquick gel extraction kit. The authors' pipeline ran thus. Trimmomatic was used to clean the reads, FLASH merged the cleaned reads into complete CDR3 sequences, and MiTCR assigned the sequences to V(D)J germline segments. Clonal diversity was computed as the inverse Simpson's index with VDJtools. Productive reads were defined as in-frame sequences without a premature stop codon. The public reads were quality trimmed at Q25 with fastp and then assembled into clones with MiXCR by TCRdb, keeping productive beta chains. Every distinct CDR3 protein forms one entry, paired with its most common genes and DNA. These V and J calls are TCRdb output, not the study's own analysis. Recorded for this sample are about 120,000 distinct CDR3 sequences; 84% of them occurred a single time. 20% to 25% of the sample comes from the top ten.

The TCR sequence derives from a man in his 70s with non-small cell lung cancer. Sample: lung tumor tissue. The rearranged chain carries TRBV12-3 or TRBV12-4 and TRBJ2-5; 10 nucleotides in the junction match TRBD2. The DNA sequence follows: TGTACCAGCAGAAAAAGCGACCACCTGACTAGCGGGCTTCCCCAGGAGACCCGGTACTTC. The resulting protein is CTSRKSDHLTSGLPQETRYF.